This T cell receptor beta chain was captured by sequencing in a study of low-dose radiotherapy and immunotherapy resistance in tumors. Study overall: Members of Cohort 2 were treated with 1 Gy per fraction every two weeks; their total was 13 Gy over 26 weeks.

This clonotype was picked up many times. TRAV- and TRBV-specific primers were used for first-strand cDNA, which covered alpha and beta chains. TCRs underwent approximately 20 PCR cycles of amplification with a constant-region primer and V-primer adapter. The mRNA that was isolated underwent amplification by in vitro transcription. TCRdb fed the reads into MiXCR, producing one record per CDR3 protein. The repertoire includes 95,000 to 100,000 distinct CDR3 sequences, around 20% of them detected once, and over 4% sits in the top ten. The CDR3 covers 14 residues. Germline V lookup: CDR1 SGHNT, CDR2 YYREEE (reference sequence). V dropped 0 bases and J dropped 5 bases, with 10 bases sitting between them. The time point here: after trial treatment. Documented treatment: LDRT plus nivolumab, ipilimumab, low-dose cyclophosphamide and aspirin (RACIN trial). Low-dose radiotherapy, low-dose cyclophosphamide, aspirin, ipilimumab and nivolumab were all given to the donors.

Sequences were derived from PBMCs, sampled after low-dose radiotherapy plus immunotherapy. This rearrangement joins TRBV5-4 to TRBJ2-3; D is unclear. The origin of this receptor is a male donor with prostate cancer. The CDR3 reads CASSLGRLLDTQYF. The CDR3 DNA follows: TGTGCCAGCAGCTTGGGCAGGTTATTAGATACGCAGTATTTT.